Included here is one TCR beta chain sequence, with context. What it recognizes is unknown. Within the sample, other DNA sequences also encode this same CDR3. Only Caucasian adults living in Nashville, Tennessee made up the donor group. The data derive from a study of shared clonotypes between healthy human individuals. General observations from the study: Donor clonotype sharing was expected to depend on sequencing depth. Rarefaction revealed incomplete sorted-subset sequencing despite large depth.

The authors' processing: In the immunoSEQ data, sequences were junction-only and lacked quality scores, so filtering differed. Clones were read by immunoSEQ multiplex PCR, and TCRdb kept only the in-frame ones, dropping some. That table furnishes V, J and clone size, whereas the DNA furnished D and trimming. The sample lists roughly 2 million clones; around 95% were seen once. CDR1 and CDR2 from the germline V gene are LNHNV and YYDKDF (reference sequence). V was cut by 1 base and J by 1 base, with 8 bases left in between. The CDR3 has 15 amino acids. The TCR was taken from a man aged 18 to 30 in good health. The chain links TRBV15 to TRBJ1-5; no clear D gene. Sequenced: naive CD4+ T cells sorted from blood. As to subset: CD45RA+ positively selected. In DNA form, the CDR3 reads TGTGCCACCAGCAGAGGAACAGCGAGCAATCAGCCCCAGCATTTT. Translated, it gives CATSRGTASNQPQHF. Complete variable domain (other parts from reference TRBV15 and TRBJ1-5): DAMVIQNPRYQVTQFGKPVTLSCSQTLNHNVMYWYQQKSSQAPKLLFHYYDKDFNNEADTPDNFQSRRPNTSFCFLDIRSPGLGDTAMYLCATSRGTASNQPQHFGDGTRLSIL.